The entry below describes one TCR beta chain. All the patients suffered relapse after autologous stem cell transplantation, and brentuximab vedotin exposure differed. The data stem from a study of PD-1 blockade in classical Hodgkin lymphoma. TCRdb's copy holds only in-frame clones and misses some; the assay was immunoSEQ multiplex PCR. This table holds about 25,000 clones, 70% to 90% found once. This specimen was peripheral blood mononuclear cells (PBMCs), taken at baseline. The TCR originated in a human donor with classical Hodgkin lymphoma.

CDR3 in amino acids: CASSTRPKTNYGYTF. The CDR3 coding sequence is TGTGCCAGCAGCACCCGACCCAAGACTAACTATGGCTACACCTTC. V usage is TRBV7-8 and J usage is TRBJ1-2; D gene uncertain. CDR1 and CDR2 from the germline V gene are SGHVS and FQNEAQ. The V gene lost 5 bases and the J gene lost 0 bases, with 13 bases spanning the gap. CDR3 length: 15 amino acids.